The TCR beta chain described here comes from a study of control samples from healthy donors and cancer patients. TCRdb keeps only in-frame clones here, not all; method: immunoSEQ multiplex PCR. The sample lists 150,000 or so clones, approximately 94% occurring once. The V gene's germline CDR1 is SGHDT and CDR2 YYEEEE. Losses at the gene ends were 4 bases for V and 7 bases for J; bases not matched to a gene: 22. The length of the CDR3 is 19 residues. The V and J genes are TRBV5-6 and TRBJ1-4, with 7 bases matching TRBD1. Sequencing input: blood. This TCR was sampled from a man between 18 and 35 years old in good health. In DNA form, the CDR3 reads TGTGCCAGCAGCCTGGGACAGTTGAGATATTCCTCAGCCCGTGAAAAACTGTTTTTT. This encodes CASSLGQLRYSSAREKLFF.